The 6 T cell receptor beta chains reported below all come from one sample, sequenced in a study of shared T cell receptors in the human thymus. Sequencing used immunoSEQ multiplex PCR; TCRdb keeps in-frame clones, though not all of them. Of 600,000 or so clones in the sample, around 87% are singletons; the top ten hold 0.009% to 0.0095%. The data were also submitted as part of a second study, on human thymus T cells.

The sequencing input was thymocytes. Every receptor here comes from a boy in the first two years of life with a congenital heart defect.

This clone has just a few counts. The gene calls are TRBV2 and TRBJ2-7; 12 nucleotides agree with TRBD2. This CDR3 contains 14 residues. The V and J ends lost 4 bases and 2 bases, in that order; junction bases with no gene match: 0. The germline gives CDR1 SNHLY, CDR2 FYNNEI. The DNA of the CDR3 is TGTGCCAGCAGTGCTAGCGGGAGGGCCTACGAGCAGTACTTC. This gives the protein CASSASGRAYEQYF. Complete variable domain (other parts from reference TRBV2 and TRBJ2-7): EPEVTQTPSHQVTQMGQEVILRCVPISNHLYFYWYRQILGQKVEFLVSFYNNEISEKSEIFDDQFSVERPDGSNFTLKIRSTKLEDSAMYFCASSASGRAYEQYFGPGTRLTVT.

This chain joins TRBV11-2 and TRBJ1-2; possible D gene TRBD1, 6 bases. There are 12 residues in the CDR3. Trimming took off 8 bases at V and 4 bases at J, with 11 bases between the two ends. In germline, CDR1 is SGHAT, CDR2 FQNNGV. CDR3 bases: TGTGCCAGCGGGGGGGCAGGCTATGGCTACACCTTC. Its protein is CASGGAGYGYTF. Full variable domain (outside the CDR3, taken from reference TRBV11-2 and TRBJ1-2): EAGVAQSPRYKIIEKRQSVAFWCNPISGHATLYWYQQILGQGPKLLIQFQNNGVVDDSQLPKDRFSAERLKGVDSTLKIQPAKLEDSAVYLCASGGAGYGYTFGSGTRLTVV.

This sequence joins TRBV2 and TRBJ2-1, with 11 bases that match TRBD2. This CDR3 comprises 19 residues. The V and J ends lost 3 bases and 0 bases, in that order; junction bases with no gene match: 10. Looked up from germline, CDR1 is SNHLY and CDR2 is FYNNEI. CDR3 sequence reads: CASSEGLAGGRDSYNEQFF. CDR3 in DNA: TGTGCCAGCAGTGAGGGGCTAGCGGGGGGCCGTGACTCCTACAATGAGCAGTTCTTC.

In its sample, this clone was seen a few times. V is TRBV29-1 and J is TRBJ2-5, with D possibly matching TRBD1 (5 bases). This CDR3 has 15 residues. V gave up 5 bases and J gave up 2 bases, with 18 bases separating them. The germline gives CDR1 SQVTM, CDR2 ANQGSEA. CDR3 protein: CSVPVGAHLQETQYF. For the CDR3, the DNA is TGCAGCGTTCCGGTAGGGGCACACTTGCAAGAGACCCAGTACTTC. Full variable domain (rest looked up from reference TRBV29-1 and TRBJ2-5): SAVISQKPSRDICQRGTSLTIQCQVDSQVTMMFWYRQQPGQSLTLIATANQGSEATYESGFVIDKFPISRPNLTFSTLTVSNMSPEDSSIYLCSVPVGAHLQETQYFGPGTRLLVL.

The chain joins TRBV6-6 to TRBJ2-1, with 7 nucleotides matching TRBD2. The CDR3 is 15 amino acids. V shed 1 base and J 8 bases; nucleotides not matched to a gene: 8. Germline V gene sequence: CDR1 MNHNY, CDR2 SVGAGI (reference sequence). DNA of the CDR3: TGTGCCAGCAGTTACTGGGGGGAGGGCCTTCATGAGCAGTTCTTC. This gives the protein CASSYWGEGLHEQFF.

The chain joins TRBV29-1 to TRBJ2-3, with 7 bases that match TRBD1. CDR1 SQVTM and CDR2 ANQGSEA come from the germline V gene. With V trimmed by 2 bases and J by 3 bases, 8 bases remained unmatched. The CDR3 covers 15 residues. The CDR3 here is CSVEYGQAETDTQYF. In nucleotides, the CDR3 is TGCAGCGTTGAATACGGACAGGCGGAAACAGATACGCAGTATTTT.